These 9 T cell receptor beta chains came from one sample sequenced in a study of radiation and T cells in renal cell carcinoma. Sequencing used immunoSEQ multiplex PCR; TCRdb keeps in-frame clones, though not all of them. The sample has 70,000 to 90,000 clones, 86% seen once; the top ten hold 22%. As for time point: blood 2 weeks post-SBRT. Documented treatment: 15 Gy SBRT to primary tumor, nephrectomy 4 weeks later. Sequenced material: blood, taken from a patient whose treatment included radiotherapy and nephrectomy. These TCRs come from a woman in her forties or fifties with renal cell carcinoma.

This chain links TRBV2 with TRBJ2-3; D is possibly TRBD2 (5 bases). Trimming took off 6 bases at V and 5 bases at J, with 12 bases between the two ends. This CDR3 is 13 amino acids long. CDR1 is SNHLY and CDR2 is FYNNEI in the germline V gene. The CDR3 bases are TGTGCCAGCAGCCCATCGCGGGTAGATACGCAGTATTTT. Translating gives CASSPSRVDTQYF.

The chain employs TRBV5-1 and TRBJ2-5; TRBD2 matches 7 bases. The V segment lost 4 bases and the J segment 4 bases; nucleotides outside the gene matches: 19. The CDR3 consists of 18 residues. Germline CDR1 reads SGHRS; CDR2 reads YFSETQ. The CDR3 spells CASSGGSTVAGVIETQYF. In nucleotides, the CDR3 is TGCGCCAGCAGCGGGGGATCGACTGTTGCGGGAGTCATAGAGACCCAGTACTTC.

This clone was seen once. The chain uses TRBV29-1 and TRBJ1-2; no clear D gene. V lost 7 bases to trimming and J lost 4 bases, with 10 bases between them. The CDR3 loop spans 11 amino acids. CDR1 is SQVTM, CDR2 ANQGSEA, per germline. The CDR3 bases are TGCAGCGCCGAACACCCCTATGGCTACACCTTC. Translated: CSAEHPYGYTF. Supplemented by reference TRBV29-1 and TRBJ1-2, the full variable domain reads SAVISQKPSRDICQRGTSLTIQCQVDSQVTMMFWYRQQPGQSLTLIATANQGSEATYESGFVIDKFPISRPNLTFSTLTVSNMSPEDSSIYLCSAEHPYGYTFGSGTRLTVV.

The rearrangement joins TRBV15 to TRBJ2-5; 7 bases are shared with TRBD2. The germline CDR1 and CDR2 sequences are LNHNV and YYDKDF (reference sequence). The length of the CDR3 is 14 residues. Trimming removed 6 bases from V and 1 base from J; junction bases left unmatched: 5. The CDR3 reads CATRTWEGQETQYF. The CDR3 nucleotides are TGTGCCACCAGGACATGGGAGGGCCAAGAGACCCAGTACTTC.

This clone turned up a few times. CDR3 sequence (DNA): TGTGCCAGCAGTTACGAGGGGGCCAATTCACCCCTCCACTTT. Its translation: CASSYEGANSPLHF. This chain uses TRBV6-5 with TRBJ1-6; 7 bases are a match to TRBD1. CDR3 length: 14 amino acids. Germline V lookup: CDR1 MNHEY, CDR2 SVGAGI. V lost 2 bases to trimming and J lost 7 bases; unmatched junction nucleotides: 2.

This rearrangement joins TRBV10-3 to TRBJ2-2, with TRBD2 identical over 9 bases. Germline V CDR1 and CDR2: ENHRY, SYGVKD. V lost 10 bases and J lost 4; bases outside the gene matches: 10. The length of the CDR3 is 15 residues. CDR3 coding DNA: TGTGCCAGAGTCTGCGGGAGGGAGGGCACCGGGGAGCTGTTTTTT. It yields the protein CARVCGREGTGELFF.

This clone turned up a few times. This sequence joins TRBV5-1 and TRBJ1-1; no firm D call. V lost 2 bases and J 1 base, leaving 9 bases between the germline ends. Germline CDR1 reads SGHRS; CDR2 reads YFSETQ. The CDR3 sequence is 14 residues long. The CDR3 is CASSLDTTNTEAFF. The CDR3 DNA sequence: TGCGCCAGCAGCTTAGACACTACGAACACTGAAGCTTTCTTT.

This chain connects TRBV7-8 to TRBJ2-2, with D tentatively TRBD2 (5 bases). V was shortened by 2 bases and J by 4 bases, with 17 bases between the two germline ends. The CDR3 totals 17 residues. CDR1 is SGHVS and CDR2 is FQNEAQ in the germline V gene. This CDR3 reads CASSLSGETAGTGELFF. The CDR3 DNA reads TGTGCCAGCAGCTTATCCGGGGAAACGGCGGGCACCGGGGAGCTGTTTTTT.

V and J are TRBV6-4 and TRBJ2-3; 7 positions match TRBD2. Germline values: CDR1 MRHNA, CDR2 SNTAGT. The CDR3 is made up of 17 amino acids. The V segment lost 0 bases and the J segment 6 bases; nucleotides outside the gene matches: 12. DNA for the CDR3: TGTGCCAGCAGTGACTCTGGTAGCGGGCGCCCTGGGGATACGCAGTATTTT. Translating gives CASSDSGSGRPGDTQYF.